The 26 T cell receptor beta chains in this list originate from one sample, sequenced in a study of blood T cell repertoires in COVID-19. Clones were read by immunoSEQ multiplex PCR, and TCRdb kept only the in-frame ones, dropping some. This table has approximately 170,000 clones, 84% appearing once. The sequencing input was PBMCs or T cells enriched from blood (not recorded which). All receptors come from a woman between 50 and 59 years old who had recovered from COVID-19.

The CDR3 here is CASSATRYEQFF. The CDR3 DNA sequence: TGTGCCAGCAGTGCTACGAGATATGAGCAGTTCTTC. This sequence joins TRBV27 and TRBJ2-1; D uncertain. The V gene lost 5 bases and the J gene lost 8 bases, with 10 bases spanning the gap. The CDR3 runs to 12 residues. Per germline, CDR1 MNHEY and CDR2 SMNVEV (reference sequence).

The genes are TRBV13 and TRBJ2-7; 12 bases map to TRBD2. This CDR3 comprises 16 residues. J gave up 7 bases and V 5 bases, and 12 bases lay outside the gene matches. The germline V gene has CDR1 PRHDT and CDR2 FYEKMQ (reference sequence). The CDR3 spells CASSDHSSGRAGEQYF. The CDR3, as DNA: TGTGCCAGCAGCGACCACTCTAGCGGGAGGGCGGGGGAGCAGTACTTC.

The V call is TRBV10-3, the J call TRBJ1-2; 9 bases agree with TRBD1. Germline V gives CDR1 ENHRY, CDR2 SYGVKD. V shed 10 bases, J shed 8 bases, and the junction held 17 bases outside the gene matches. The CDR3 loop spans 15 amino acids. CDR3 protein: CATQPSAGQGTGYTF. Written as DNA, the CDR3 is TGTGCCACCCAACCGAGCGCGGGACAGGGAACAGGCTACACCTTC.

This clone has only one observation. The chain uses TRBV3-1 (or the pseudogene TRBV3-2) and TRBJ2-3, with 10 bases identical to TRBD2. The V segment lost 4 bases and the J segment 1 base; nucleotides outside the gene matches: 11. From germline, CDR1 is LGHDT and CDR2 YNNKEL (reference sequence). This CDR3 has 18 residues. Here the CDR3 DNA reads TGTGCCAGCAGCCTAAGCCCGGGGCTAGCGGGAGGCACAGATACGCAGTATTTT. It codes for CASSLSPGLAGGTDTQYF.

J is TRBJ1-5 and V is TRBV7-8, with D possibly matching TRBD1 (5 bases). The CDR3 is 15 residues long. Between the trimmed V and J ends, which lost 5 bases and 5 bases, there was a span of 16 bases. CDR1 is SGHVS and CDR2 is FQNEAQ in the germline V gene. CDR3 residues: CASSARDYFDQPQHF. The CDR3 DNA sequence: TGTGCCAGCAGCGCAAGGGACTACTTTGATCAGCCCCAGCATTTT.

This sequence joins TRBV7-6 and TRBJ2-1; 9 positions match TRBD1. The V gene's germline CDR1 is SGHVS and CDR2 FNYEAQ. V gave up 4 bases and J gave up 10 bases; unmatched junction bases: 8. The CDR3 extends over 14 amino acids. As DNA, the CDR3 is TGTGCCAGCAGCTGGGGACAGGGAGCAGAAGAGCAGTTCTTC. This codes for CASSWGQGAEEQFF.

The rearrangement uses TRBV6-2 or TRBV6-3 and TRBJ2-5; the D gene is possibly TRBD1 (5 bases). The CDR3 is 15 residues long. Germline CDR1 MNHEY, CDR2 SVGEGT. Trimming removed 0 bases at V and 3 bases at J, with 11 bases between. CDR3 sequence reads: CASSYSGPREETQYF. In nucleotides, the CDR3 is TGTGCCAGCAGTTACTCGGGCCCCAGGGAAGAGACCCAGTACTTC.

There are a few counts of this clone. The chain links TRBV11-3 to TRBJ2-1; 8 bases map to TRBD2. V dropped 1 base and J dropped 7; count of bases not matched to a gene: 6. CDR1 and CDR2 (germline): SGHNT, YENEEA. CDR3 size: 15 residues. Here the CDR3 reads CASSLGRLARNEQFF. The CDR3 region has the DNA TGTGCCAGCAGCTTAGGGCGACTAGCGCGGAATGAGCAGTTCTTC.

The J gene is TRBJ2-1, the V gene TRBV20-1; D remains unclear. CDR3 length equals 11 residues. CDR1 is DFQATT, CDR2 SNEGSKA, per germline (reference sequence). Trimming cost V 6 bases and J 8 bases, with 11 bases left between them. CDR3 in DNA: TGCAGTGCAAGACTCACGGATGAGCAGTTCTTC. As protein: CSARLTDEQFF.

The chain links TRBV18 to TRBJ1-1, with D perhaps TRBD1 (5 bases). The V gene's germline CDR1 is KGHSH and CDR2 LQKENI. V gave up 3 bases and J gave up 1 base, with 12 bases separating them. This CDR3 is 15 amino acids long. The CDR3 nucleotides are TGTGCCAGCTCACCTAACTTACAGGAGAACACTGAAGCTTTCTTT. Its translation: CASSPNLQENTEAFF.

For this clone: The same CDR3 arises from other DNA sequences in this sample as well. The rearrangement uses TRBV18 and TRBJ1-4; 8 bases agree with TRBD1. V lost 3 bases and J lost 1; bases outside the gene matches: 1. The CDR3 sequence is 15 residues long. Germline V CDR1 and CDR2: KGHSH, LQKENI. The CDR3 DNA is TGTGCCAGCTCACCTGGGACAGGAACTAATGAAAAACTGTTTTTT. Protein product: CASSPGTGTNEKLFF.

In its sample, this clone was seen once. This CDR3 is CATEATVSNEKLFF. DNA of the CDR3: TGTGCCACGGAAGCGACAGTCTCTAATGAAAAACTGTTTTTT. The rearrangement uses TRBV24-1 and TRBJ1-4; the D gene is possibly TRBD1 (5 bases). The V end lost 10 bases, the J end lost 3 bases, and 14 bases lay between the germline ends. This CDR3 is built from 14 residues. CDR1 is KGHDR and CDR2 is SFDVKD in the germline V gene.

The chain uses TRBV24-1 and TRBJ2-5, with 9 bases fitting TRBD2. Trimming removed 3 bases from V and 5 bases from J; junction bases left unmatched: 9. This CDR3 comprises 16 residues. CDR1 is KGHDR, CDR2 SFDVKD, per germline. The CDR3 region has the DNA TGTGCCACCAGTGATCCGAGGGCGGGAGGGCCCGAGACCCAGTACTTC. The encoded protein is CATSDPRAGGPETQYF.

This chain links TRBV7-8 with TRBJ1-2; 9 positions agree with TRBD1. This CDR3 spans 17 amino acids. J was trimmed by 4 bases and V by 0 bases; bases with no gene match: 9. Germline CDR1 is SGHVS and CDR2 is FQNEAQ. CDR3 nucleotide sequence: TGTGCCAGCAGCTTAGCGGGGGACAGGGTCCCGTTCTATGGCTACACCTTC. It codes for CASSLAGDRVPFYGYTF.

This chain links TRBV15 with TRBJ2-7; D perhaps matches TRBD1 (6 bases). CDR1 is LNHNV and CDR2 is YYDKDF in the germline V gene (reference sequence). CDR3 size: 15 residues. The V end was cut by 3 bases, the J end by 4 bases, with 16 bases between. CDR3 DNA sequence: TGTGCCACCAGCAGTAACACAGGGTGGGAGTACGAGCAGTACTTC. Its translation is CATSSNTGWEYEQYF.

The CDR3 sequence: CASSSGEANVLTF. The DNA for the CDR3 is TGCGCCAGCAGCTCAGGGGAGGCCAACGTCCTGACTTTC. V is TRBV5-1 and J is TRBJ2-6; TRBD1 might be the D (6 bases). Germline assignment: CDR1 SGHRS and CDR2 YFSETQ. Trimming took off 3 bases at V and 6 bases at J, with 7 bases between the two ends. The CDR3 length is 13 residues.

As DNA, the CDR3 is TGTGCCAGCAGCTCTCGGACAGCCGCTAACTATGGCTACACCTTC. This sequence encodes CASSSRTAANYGYTF. The V and J genes are TRBV2 and TRBJ1-2, with D perhaps matching TRBD1 (6 bases). V lost 6 bases, J lost 0 bases, and 14 bases lay in between. This CDR3 is built from 15 residues. CDR1 SNHLY and CDR2 FYNNEI come from the germline V gene.

The chain employs TRBV3-1 (or the pseudogene TRBV3-2) and TRBJ1-2; D might be TRBD1 (6 bases). In germline, CDR1 is LGHDT, CDR2 YNNKEL (reference sequence). V was shortened by 1 base and J by 10 bases, with 13 bases between the two germline ends. The CDR3 is 13 amino acids. This chain's CDR3 is CASSQGKNRVYTF. The CDR3 bases are TGTGCCAGCAGCCAAGGGAAAAACAGGGTCTACACCTTC.

The rearrangement links TRBV5-1 to TRBJ1-6; D is ambiguous. Trimming cost V 3 bases and J 5 bases, with 15 bases left between them. Per the germline V gene, CDR1 is SGHRS and CDR2 is YFSETQ. The CDR3 runs to 16 residues. The CDR3, as DNA: TGCGCCAGCAGCTCCTTCGGCGGGTCGAATAATTCACCCCTCCACTTT. Protein product: CASSSFGGSNNSPLHF.

The chain links TRBV5-4 to TRBJ2-4; 14 nucleotides line up with TRBD2. In germline, CDR1 is SGHNT, CDR2 YYREEE (reference sequence). The CDR3 is made up of 18 amino acids. With 2 bases clipped from V and 2 bases from J, the junction kept 6 bases outside the gene matches. Written as DNA, the CDR3 is TGTGCCAGCAGCTTCGGACTAGCGGGGGGAATGACCAAAAACATTCAGTACTTC. Its protein is CASSFGLAGGMTKNIQYF.

This CDR3 reads CATSEASGQGVYEQYF. For the CDR3, the DNA is TGTGCCACCAGTGAAGCATCCGGACAGGGCGTCTACGAGCAGTACTTC. The rearrangement links TRBV24-1 to TRBJ2-7; 8 bases are a match to TRBD1. The CDR3 sequence is 16 residues long. The V segment lost 4 bases and the J segment 3 bases; nucleotides outside the gene matches: 10. Germline assignment: CDR1 KGHDR and CDR2 SFDVKD.

The gene calls are TRBV13 and TRBJ2-5; the match to TRBD2 covers 7 bases. CDR3 size: 15 residues. Per germline, CDR1 PRHDT and CDR2 FYEKMQ (reference sequence). V dropped 2 bases and J dropped 5; count of bases not matched to a gene: 8. The CDR3 loop is CASSLKREAYETQYF. CDR3 in DNA: TGTGCCAGCAGCTTAAAGCGGGAAGCGTACGAGACCCAGTACTTC.

The J gene is TRBJ1-3, the V gene TRBV11-3; weak D call: TRBD1 (6 bases). The V and J ends lost 5 bases and 0 bases respectively, with 14 bases between them. Germline-derived CDR1 and CDR2 are SGHNT and YENEEA. The CDR3 spans 16 residues. Here the CDR3 DNA reads TGTGCCAGCAGCACCGGACAGACCTCCTCTGGAAACACCATATATTTT. This encodes CASSTGQTSSGNTIYF.

The rearrangement joins TRBV7-8 to TRBJ2-1; 10 bases align to TRBD2. V dropped 5 bases and J dropped 4; count of bases not matched to a gene: 5. Germline V CDR1 and CDR2: SGHVS, FQNEAQ. The CDR3 sequence is 15 residues long. CDR3 sequence: CASSHTSGDYNEQFF. CDR3 coding DNA: TGTGCCAGCAGCCACACTAGCGGGGATTACAATGAGCAGTTCTTC. The entire variable domain, with the rest obtained from reference TRBV7-8 and TRBJ2-1, is as follows: GAGVSQSPRYKVAKRGQDVALRCDPISGHVSLFWYQQALGQGPEFLTYFQNEAQLDKSGLPSDRFFAERPEGSVSTLKIQRTQQEDSAVYLCASSHTSGDYNEQFFGPGTRLTVL.

The J gene is TRBJ2-3, the V gene TRBV7-3; 8 bases map to TRBD1. This CDR3 spans 16 amino acids. After removal of 2 bases from V and 1 base from J, the junction contained 5 bases not matched to a gene. From germline, CDR1 is SGHTA and CDR2 FQGTGA. Here the CDR3 reads CASSLQGASGTDTQYF. Written as DNA, the CDR3 is TGTGCCAGCAGCTTACAGGGGGCTAGCGGCACAGATACGCAGTATTTT.

The chain uses TRBV7-2 and TRBJ1-2, with TRBD1 matching 9 bases. This CDR3 has 16 residues. Germline loops: CDR1 SGHTA, CDR2 FQGNSA. V lost 3 bases, J lost 0 bases, and 5 bases stayed unmatched. CDR3 in DNA: TGTGCCAGCAGCTTGGGACAGGGTCCGACTAACTATGGCTACACCTTC. The encoded protein is CASSLGQGPTNYGYTF. The full variable domain, completed using reference TRBV7-2 and TRBJ1-2, is GAGVSQSPSNKVTEKGKDVELRCDPISGHTALYWYRQSLGQGLEFLIYFQGNSAPDKSGLPSDRFSAERTGGSVSTLTIQRTQQEDSAVYLCASSLGQGPTNYGYTFGSGTRLTVV.